These T cell receptor beta chains were read from a single sample in a study of shared clonotypes between healthy human individuals. Data came from immunoSEQ multiplex PCR; TCRdb stores just in-frame clones and leaves some out. The sample lists about 2.4 million clones; 80% to 95% were seen once. The sequenced sample was naive CD4+ T cells from PBMCs. The receptors were sampled from a young man in good health. Some clones in this sample may be carry-over from other donors' samples. CDR3s leave out the opening cysteine and the closing phenylalanine or tryptophan.

V gene: TRBV5-1
CDR3 protein: ASSPLTGETQY

V gene: TRBV5-1
CDR3 protein: ASSFGLAESTDTQY

V gene: TRBV7-3
CDR3 protein: ASSLGTSGRFGETQY

V gene: TRBV19
CDR3 protein: ASRDGHQPQH

V gene: TRBV9
CDR3 protein: ASSAPGTMNTEAF

V gene: TRBV28
CDR3 protein: ASTLSRGRGYT

V gene: TRBV5-1
CDR3 protein: ASSPRSYNSPLH

V gene: TRBV28
CDR3 protein: AGKGTGRGNEQF

V gene: TRBV7-2
CDR3 protein: ASKERGATNEKLF

V gene: TRBV19
CDR3 protein: ASSGQGWTEQY

V gene: TRBV18
CDR3 protein: ASSPLPGFEAF

V gene: TRBV5-4
CDR3 protein: ASSQTRYEQF

V gene: TRBV7-2
CDR3 protein: ASSFSAPQVSDTQY

V gene: TRBV18
CDR3 protein: ASSPGTLGYEQY

V gene: TRBV9
CDR3 protein: ASSVRAGGSLEQF

V gene: TRBV14
CDR3 protein: ASSPVTGFAYGYT

V gene: TRBV18
CDR3 protein: ASSPLQQKYEQY

V gene: TRBV30
CDR3 protein: AWSRTGYGYT

V gene: TRBV2
CDR3 protein: ASFLGTDFYNEQF

V gene: TRBV19
CDR3 protein: ASSKIPGQYHTDSGNTIY

V gene: TRBV4-1
CDR3 protein: ASSPRSGGEQY

V gene: TRBV7-9
CDR3 protein: ASSLGLAGETQY

V gene: TRBV27
CDR3 protein: ASSLSAGGHETQY

V gene: TRBV6-6
CDR3 protein: ASSDRGRVSPGYT

V gene: TRBV18
CDR3 protein: ASSPTSGRAAEQY

V gene: TRBV6-5
CDR3 protein: ASSYLGQTGEQY

V gene: TRBV7-9
CDR3 protein: ASSLTGGSGANVLT

V gene: TRBV7-9
CDR3 protein: ASSLGPSGSAYEQY

V gene: TRBV6-1
CDR3 protein: ASSEFPTDTQY

V gene: TRBV28
CDR3 protein: ASSLGTSGTGEQY

V gene: TRBV29-1
CDR3 protein: SVVQGGADTQY

V gene: TRBV7-2
CDR3 protein: ASSGTGRNQPQH

V gene: TRBV4-3
CDR3 protein: ASSQDPRETQY

V gene: TRBV27
CDR3 protein: ASSSRTPDQPQH

V gene: TRBV5-1
CDR3 protein: ASSGGVDTEAF

V gene: TRBV9
CDR3 protein: ASSVPGAGQIYT

V gene: TRBV4-3
CDR3 protein: ASSKQGKASGANVLT

V gene: TRBV7-6
CDR3 protein: ASSRRGGGTEAF

V gene: TRBV7-8
CDR3 protein: ASSLGRSNQPQH

V gene: TRBV29-1
CDR3 protein: SVEDGGGSEKLF

V gene: TRBV4-1
CDR3 protein: ASSPSTGDAF

V gene: TRBV7-9
CDR3 protein: ASSLGLAGII

V gene: TRBV5-1
CDR3 protein: ASSPPGLTHEQY

V gene: TRBV2
CDR3 protein: ASSQIPTGGYEQY

V gene: TRBV5-6
CDR3 protein: ASSWDRSNTEAF

V gene: TRBV7-2
CDR3 protein: ASSRGLAGNSYEQY

V gene: TRBV6-1
CDR3 protein: ASRPGTGGGNEQF

V gene: TRBV28
CDR3 protein: ASSSPHPRQGLGEKLF

V gene: TRBV5-4
CDR3 protein: ASSFPTQPLH

V gene: TRBV28
CDR3 protein: ASSTRGGLTDTQY

V gene: TRBV11-3
CDR3 protein: ASSLDIRNNEQF

V gene: TRBV5-4
CDR3 protein: ASSFGGSNTGELF

V gene: TRBV5-4
CDR3 protein: ASSSPAGNYGYT